This TCR beta chain was sequenced during a study of cytomegalovirus exposure and HLA in healthy donors. Study-wide results and caveats: The authors enumerated around 150 TCR beta chains as linked to cytomegalovirus.

The CDR3 spans 13 residues. V was pared by 6 bases and J by 5 bases, with 13 bases between. Germline lookup yields CDR1 MNHNS and CDR2 SASEGT. With respect to this clone: The antigen is undetermined.

The table came from immunoSEQ multiplex PCR; TCRdb's copy has only in-frame clones and leaves some out. The repertoire has 300,000 to 400,000 clones, approximately 91% of them found once; the top ten carry roughly 0.96%. The sample consisted of PBMCs. The sequence was collected from a man aged 30 to 39 in good health and CMV-seronegative. This chain connects TRBV6-1 to TRBJ2-5, with a weak D call TRBD1 (6 bases). The CDR3 DNA reads TGTGCCAGCAGGGACTCAGGGGCCGAGACCCAGTACTTC. It encodes CASRDSGAETQYF.